A single sample is the source of the 9 T cell receptor beta chains below, sequenced in a study of PD-1 blockade in mismatch repair-deficient tumors. Profiled with immunoSEQ multiplex PCR; TCRdb holds only in-frame clones, not every one. This table has some 120,000 clones, roughly 90% appearing once. The specimen comprised peripheral blood, sampled just under 74 weeks after starting pembrolizumab. These receptors all stem from an adult with mismatch repair-deficient cancer.

This sequence joins TRBV27 and TRBJ2-6, with a possible D match to TRBD2 (6 bases). Trimming took 7 bases from V and 4 from J, leaving 14 bases between them. CDR3 length: 15 amino acids. Germline V gene lookup returns CDR1 MNHEY and CDR2 SMNVEV (reference sequence). CDR3 in amino acids: CASTRGGSGANVLTF. Here the CDR3 DNA reads TGTGCCAGCACCCGAGGAGGGTCAGGGGCCAACGTCCTGACTTTC.

The table lists this clone with a few counts. This chain uses TRBV19 with TRBJ2-7, with 9 bases that match TRBD1. V was pared by 5 bases and J by 3 bases, with 5 bases of the junction left unmatched. The V gene's germline CDR1 is LNHDA and CDR2 SQIVND (reference sequence). The CDR3 length is 14 residues. CDR3 DNA sequence: TGTGCCAGTAGTCCAGGGACAGGGCTCTACGAGCAGTACTTC. This codes for CASSPGTGLYEQYF.

The genes are TRBV11-3 and TRBJ1-1; 12 nucleotides agree with TRBD1. With 2 bases clipped from V and 2 bases from J, the junction kept 6 bases outside the gene matches. This CDR3 is built from 17 residues. Germline CDR1 and CDR2: SGHNT and YENEEA. CDR3 loop: CASSLKPGQGANTEAFF. Here the CDR3 DNA reads TGTGCCAGCAGCTTAAAGCCGGGACAGGGGGCTAACACTGAAGCTTTCTTT. Variable domain in full (rest from reference TRBV11-3 and TRBJ1-1): EAGVVQSPRYKIIEKKQPVAFWCNPISGHNTLYWYLQNLGQGPELLIRYENEEAVDDSQLPKDRFSAERLKGVDSTLKIQPAELGDSAVYLCASSLKPGQGANTEAFFGQGTRLTVV.

This rearrangement joins TRBV29-1 to TRBJ1-1; D not certain. Germline assignment: CDR1 SQVTM and CDR2 ANQGSEA. Trimming left V 5 bases short and J 0 bases short, with 10 bases between. This CDR3 is 13 amino acids long. CDR3 in DNA: TGCAGCGTTAGTGGGGTGCTGAACACTGAAGCTTTCTTT. Its protein product is CSVSGVLNTEAFF. Variable domain in full (rest from reference TRBV29-1 and TRBJ1-1): SAVISQKPSRDICQRGTSLTIQCQVDSQVTMMFWYRQQPGQSLTLIATANQGSEATYESGFVIDKFPISRPNLTFSTLTVSNMSPEDSSIYLCSVSGVLNTEAFFGQGTRLTVV.

This chain joins TRBV6-5 and TRBJ2-7; D gene uncertain. Germline V gene data show CDR1 as MNHEY and CDR2 as SVGAGI. Trimming shortened V by 0 bases and J by 4 bases, and 7 bases separated the two germline ends. This CDR3 has 13 residues. CDR3 amino acids: CASSYSTLYEQYF. The DNA of the CDR3 is TGTGCCAGCAGTTACTCGACCCTGTACGAGCAGTACTTC.

The V and J genes are TRBV4-3 and TRBJ2-7; 9 positions match TRBD1. The CDR3 runs to 15 residues. From germline, CDR1 is LGHNA and CDR2 YSLEER. With 4 bases clipped from V and 6 bases from J, the junction kept 10 bases outside the gene matches. The CDR3 spells CASSLLRDRVSEQYF. The CDR3 nucleotides are TGCGCCAGCAGCCTTCTTCGGGACAGGGTGAGCGAGCAGTACTTC.

The V gene is TRBV30, the J gene TRBJ1-5, with a tentative D call TRBD1 (5 bases). Trimming took 5 bases from V and 4 from J, leaving 15 bases between them. The CDR3 extends over 14 amino acids. Germline lookup yields CDR1 GTSNPN and CDR2 SVGIG (reference sequence). The CDR3 is CAWAGTNANQPQHF. The CDR3 DNA sequence: TGTGCCTGGGCCGGGACGAATGCAAATCAGCCCCAGCATTTT.

The V gene is TRBV7-2, the J gene TRBJ2-2, with a possible D match to TRBD2 (6 bases). The CDR3 is made up of 13 amino acids. Germline CDR1 reads SGHTA; CDR2 reads FQGNSA. V was clipped by 4 bases and J by 8 bases, with 11 bases between them. The DNA of the CDR3 is TGTGCCAGCAGCTCCGGACGGGGGGGGGAGCTGTTTTTT. Translated: CASSSGRGGELFF.

This chain links TRBV30 with TRBJ1-2; D is ambiguous. Germline CDR1 GTSNPN, CDR2 SVGIG (reference sequence). The CDR3 contains 12 residues. Between the trimmed V and J ends, which lost 4 bases and 4 bases, there was a span of 10 bases. The CDR3 is CAWNVYPYGYTF. The CDR3 DNA reads as TGTGCCTGGAACGTATACCCCTATGGCTACACCTTC.